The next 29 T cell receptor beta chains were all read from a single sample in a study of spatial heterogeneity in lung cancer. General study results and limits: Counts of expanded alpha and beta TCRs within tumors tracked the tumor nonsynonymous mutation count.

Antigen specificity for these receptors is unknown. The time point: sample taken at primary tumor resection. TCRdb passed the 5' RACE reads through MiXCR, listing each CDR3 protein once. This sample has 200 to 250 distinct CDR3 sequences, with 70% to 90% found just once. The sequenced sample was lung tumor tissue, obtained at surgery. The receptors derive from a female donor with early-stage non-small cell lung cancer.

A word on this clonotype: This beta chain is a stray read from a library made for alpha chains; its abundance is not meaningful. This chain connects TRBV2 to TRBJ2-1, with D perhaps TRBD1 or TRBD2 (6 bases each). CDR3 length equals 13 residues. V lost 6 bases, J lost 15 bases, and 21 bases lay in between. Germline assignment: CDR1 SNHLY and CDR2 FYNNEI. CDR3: CASRGDSQGRGFF. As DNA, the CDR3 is TGTGCCAGCAGGGGGGACTCACAGGGACGGGGGTTCTTC.

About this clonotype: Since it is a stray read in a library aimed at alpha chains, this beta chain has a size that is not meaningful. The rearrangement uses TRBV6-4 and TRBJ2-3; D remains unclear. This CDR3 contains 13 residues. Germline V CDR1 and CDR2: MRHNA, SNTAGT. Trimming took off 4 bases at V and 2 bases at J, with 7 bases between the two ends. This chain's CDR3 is CASSGSPTDTQYF. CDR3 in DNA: TGTGCCAGCAGTGGCAGTCCCACAGATACGCAGTATTTT.

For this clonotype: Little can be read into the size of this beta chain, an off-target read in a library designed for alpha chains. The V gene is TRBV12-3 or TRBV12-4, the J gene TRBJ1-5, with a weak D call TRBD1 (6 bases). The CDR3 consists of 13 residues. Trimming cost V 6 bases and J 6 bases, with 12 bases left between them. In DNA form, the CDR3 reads TGTGCCAGCAGCGGGGGGGGCCGTCAGCCCCAGCATTTT. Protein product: CASSGGGRQPQHF.

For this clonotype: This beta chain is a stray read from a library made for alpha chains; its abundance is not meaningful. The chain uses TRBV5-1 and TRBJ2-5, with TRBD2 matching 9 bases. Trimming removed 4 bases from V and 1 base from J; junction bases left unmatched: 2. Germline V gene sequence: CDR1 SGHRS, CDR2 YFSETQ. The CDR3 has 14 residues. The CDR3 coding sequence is TGCGCCAGCAGCCCGGGACTAGCCCAAGAGACCCAGTACTTC. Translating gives CASSPGLAQETQYF.

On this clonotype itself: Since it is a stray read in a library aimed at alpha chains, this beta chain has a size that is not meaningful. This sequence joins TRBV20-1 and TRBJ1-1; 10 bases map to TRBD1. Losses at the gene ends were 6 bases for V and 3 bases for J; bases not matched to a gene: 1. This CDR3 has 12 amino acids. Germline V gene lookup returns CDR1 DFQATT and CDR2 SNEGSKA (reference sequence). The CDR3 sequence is CSAGTGDTEAFF. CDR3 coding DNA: TGCAGTGCAGGGACAGGGGACACTGAAGCTTTCTTT.

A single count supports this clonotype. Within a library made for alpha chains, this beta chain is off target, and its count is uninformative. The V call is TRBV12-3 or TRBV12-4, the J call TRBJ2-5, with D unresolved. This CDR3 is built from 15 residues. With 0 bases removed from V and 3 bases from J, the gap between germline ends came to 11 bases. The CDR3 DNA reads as TGTGCCAGCAGTTTAGCGGGTCAGACCGAAGAGACCCAGTACTTC. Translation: CASSLAGQTEETQYF.

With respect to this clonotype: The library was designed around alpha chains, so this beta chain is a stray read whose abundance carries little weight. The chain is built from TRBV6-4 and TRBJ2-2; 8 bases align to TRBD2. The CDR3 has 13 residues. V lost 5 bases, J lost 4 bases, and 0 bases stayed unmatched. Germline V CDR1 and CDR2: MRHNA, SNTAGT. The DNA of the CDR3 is TGTGCCAGCAGTAGCGGGAGCACCGGGGAGCTGTTTTTT. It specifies CASSSGSTGELFF.

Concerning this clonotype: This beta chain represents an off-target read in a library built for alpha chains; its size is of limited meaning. The DNA of the CDR3 is TGTGCCAGCTCACCTGAGGGGGGGAATGAGCAGTTCTTC. Amino acids: CASSPEGGNEQFF. The genes are TRBV18 and TRBJ2-1, with TRBD2 as a possible D gene (7 bases). Germline lookup yields CDR1 KGHSH and CDR2 LQKENI. CDR3 size: 13 residues. V lost 3 bases and J lost 7, with 10 bases in between.

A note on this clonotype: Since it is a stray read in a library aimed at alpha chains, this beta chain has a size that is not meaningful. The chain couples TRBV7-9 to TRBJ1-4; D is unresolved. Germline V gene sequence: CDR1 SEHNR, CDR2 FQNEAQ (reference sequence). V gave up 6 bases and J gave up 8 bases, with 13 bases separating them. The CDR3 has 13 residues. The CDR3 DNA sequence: TGTGCCAGCAGGCTGAATCCAGGAGAAAAACTGTTTTTT. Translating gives CASRLNPGEKLFF.

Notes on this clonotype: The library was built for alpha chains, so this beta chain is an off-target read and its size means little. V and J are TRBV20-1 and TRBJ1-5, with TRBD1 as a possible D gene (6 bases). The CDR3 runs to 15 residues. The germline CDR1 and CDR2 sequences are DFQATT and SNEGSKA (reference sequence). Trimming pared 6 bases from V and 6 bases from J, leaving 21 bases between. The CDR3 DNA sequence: TGCAGTGCCCTCACTAATGCAGGGGATAGTCAGCCCCAGCATTTT. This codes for CSALTNAGDSQPQHF.

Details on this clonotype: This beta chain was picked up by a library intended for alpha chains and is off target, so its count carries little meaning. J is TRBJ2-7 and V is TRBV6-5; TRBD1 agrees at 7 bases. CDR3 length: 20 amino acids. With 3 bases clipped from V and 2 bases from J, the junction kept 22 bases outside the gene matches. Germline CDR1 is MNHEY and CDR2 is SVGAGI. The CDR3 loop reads CASSYLRRDRRTLSPYEQYF. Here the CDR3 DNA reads TGTGCCAGCAGTTATCTTAGAAGGGACAGACGTACCTTGTCCCCCTACGAGCAGTACTTC.

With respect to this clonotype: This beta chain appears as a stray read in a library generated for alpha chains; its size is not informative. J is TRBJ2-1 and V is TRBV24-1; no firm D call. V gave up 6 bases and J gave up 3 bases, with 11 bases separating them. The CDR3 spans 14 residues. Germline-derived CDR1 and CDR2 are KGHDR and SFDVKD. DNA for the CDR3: TGTGCCACCAGTCTCGGCGGTTTCTACAATGAGCAGTTCTTC. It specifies CATSLGGFYNEQFF.

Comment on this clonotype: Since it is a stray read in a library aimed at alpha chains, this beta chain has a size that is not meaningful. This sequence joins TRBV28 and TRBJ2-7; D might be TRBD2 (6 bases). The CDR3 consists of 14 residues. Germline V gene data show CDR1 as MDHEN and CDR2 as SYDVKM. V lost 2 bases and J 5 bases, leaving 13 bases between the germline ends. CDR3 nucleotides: TGTGCCAGCAGTTTAACCGGGAGCGAGGACGAGCAGTACTTC. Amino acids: CASSLTGSEDEQYF.

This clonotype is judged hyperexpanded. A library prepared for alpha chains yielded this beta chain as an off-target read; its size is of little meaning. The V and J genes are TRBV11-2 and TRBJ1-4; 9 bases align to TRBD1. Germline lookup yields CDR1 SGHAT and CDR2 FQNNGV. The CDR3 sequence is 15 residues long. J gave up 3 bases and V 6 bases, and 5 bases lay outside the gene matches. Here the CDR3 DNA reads TGTGCCAGCAGTGACAGGGGGGATTCTAATGAAAAACTGTTTTTT. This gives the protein CASSDRGDSNEKLFF. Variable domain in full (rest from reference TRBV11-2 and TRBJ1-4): EAGVAQSPRYKIIEKRQSVAFWCNPISGHATLYWYQQILGQGPKLLIQFQNNGVVDDSQLPKDRFSAERLKGVDSTLKIQPAKLEDSAVYLCASSDRGDSNEKLFFGSGTQLSVL.

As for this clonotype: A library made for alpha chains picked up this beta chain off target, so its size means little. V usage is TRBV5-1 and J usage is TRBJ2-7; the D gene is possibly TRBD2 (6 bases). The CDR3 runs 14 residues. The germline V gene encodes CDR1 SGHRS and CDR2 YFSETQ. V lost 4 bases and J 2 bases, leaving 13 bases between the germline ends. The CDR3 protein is CASSPRPGAYEQYF. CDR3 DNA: TGCGCCAGCAGCCCGAGGCCGGGAGCCTACGAGCAGTACTTC.

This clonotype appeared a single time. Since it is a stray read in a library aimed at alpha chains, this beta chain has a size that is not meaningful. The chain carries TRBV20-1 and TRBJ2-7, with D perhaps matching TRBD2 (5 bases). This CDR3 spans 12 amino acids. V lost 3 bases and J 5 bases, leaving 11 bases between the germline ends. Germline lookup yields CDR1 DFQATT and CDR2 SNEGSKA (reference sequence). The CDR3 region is CSASRPSHEQYF. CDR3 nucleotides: TGCAGTGCTAGCCGTCCTAGCCACGAGCAGTACTTC.

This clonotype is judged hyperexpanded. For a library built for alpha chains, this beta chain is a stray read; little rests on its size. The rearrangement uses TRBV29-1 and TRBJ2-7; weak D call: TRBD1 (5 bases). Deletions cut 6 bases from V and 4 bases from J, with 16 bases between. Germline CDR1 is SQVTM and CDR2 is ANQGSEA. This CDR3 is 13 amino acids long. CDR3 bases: TGCAGCGTCAGGGCCCCGGAAAGGTACGAGCAGTACTTC. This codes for CSVRAPERYEQYF.

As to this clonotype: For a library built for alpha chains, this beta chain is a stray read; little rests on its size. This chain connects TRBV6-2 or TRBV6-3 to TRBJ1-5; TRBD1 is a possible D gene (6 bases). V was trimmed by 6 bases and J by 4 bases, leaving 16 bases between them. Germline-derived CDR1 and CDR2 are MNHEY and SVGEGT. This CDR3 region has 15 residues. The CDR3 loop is CASRGGGAGNQPQHF. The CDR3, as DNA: TGTGCCAGCAGAGGGGGAGGGGCTGGAAATCAGCCCCAGCATTTT.

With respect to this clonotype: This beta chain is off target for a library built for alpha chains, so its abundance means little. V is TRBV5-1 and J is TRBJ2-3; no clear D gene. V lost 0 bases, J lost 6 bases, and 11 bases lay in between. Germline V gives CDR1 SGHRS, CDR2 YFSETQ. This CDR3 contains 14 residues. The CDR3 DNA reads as TGCGCCAGCAGCTTGGGTGGGTTTGCGGATACGCAGTATTTT. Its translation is CASSLGGFADTQYF.

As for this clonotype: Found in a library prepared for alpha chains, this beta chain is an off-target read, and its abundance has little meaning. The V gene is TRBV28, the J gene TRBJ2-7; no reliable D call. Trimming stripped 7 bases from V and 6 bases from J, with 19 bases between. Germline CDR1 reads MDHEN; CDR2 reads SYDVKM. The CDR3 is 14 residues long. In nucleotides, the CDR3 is TGTGCCAGCATGGCGAGATCCGGCCTGCTCGAGCAGTACTTC. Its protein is CASMARSGLLEQYF.

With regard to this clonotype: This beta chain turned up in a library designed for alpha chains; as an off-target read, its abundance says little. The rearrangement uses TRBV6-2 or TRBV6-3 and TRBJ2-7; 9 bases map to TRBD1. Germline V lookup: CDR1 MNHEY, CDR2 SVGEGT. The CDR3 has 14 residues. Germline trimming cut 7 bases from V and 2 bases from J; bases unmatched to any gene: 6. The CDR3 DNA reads TGTGCCAGCACCGGGACAGGGAGGGCCTACGAGCAGTACTTC. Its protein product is CASTGTGRAYEQYF.

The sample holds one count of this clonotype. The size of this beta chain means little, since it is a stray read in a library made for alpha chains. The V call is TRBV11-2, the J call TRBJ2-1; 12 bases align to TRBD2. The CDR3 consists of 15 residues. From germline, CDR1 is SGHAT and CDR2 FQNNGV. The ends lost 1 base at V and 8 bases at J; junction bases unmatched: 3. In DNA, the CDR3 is TGTGCCAGCAGCTTAGGGGGACTAGCGGGTTATGAGCAGTTCTTC. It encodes CASSLGGLAGYEQFF.

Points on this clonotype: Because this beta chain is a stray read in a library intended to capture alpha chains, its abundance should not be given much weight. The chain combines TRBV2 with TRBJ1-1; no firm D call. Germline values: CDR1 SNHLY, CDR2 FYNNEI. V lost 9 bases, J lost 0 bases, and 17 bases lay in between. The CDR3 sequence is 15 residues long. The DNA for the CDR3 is TGTGCCAGTCATTCGGGGAGGAGGATGAACACTGAAGCTTTCTTT. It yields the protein CASHSGRRMNTEAFF.

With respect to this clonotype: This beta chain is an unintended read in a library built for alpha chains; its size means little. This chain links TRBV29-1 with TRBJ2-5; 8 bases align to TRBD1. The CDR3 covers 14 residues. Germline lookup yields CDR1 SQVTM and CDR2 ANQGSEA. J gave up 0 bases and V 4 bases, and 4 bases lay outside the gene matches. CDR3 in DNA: TGCAGCGTTGGGGGACAGGTTGACCAAGAGACCCAGTACTTC. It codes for CSVGGQVDQETQYF.

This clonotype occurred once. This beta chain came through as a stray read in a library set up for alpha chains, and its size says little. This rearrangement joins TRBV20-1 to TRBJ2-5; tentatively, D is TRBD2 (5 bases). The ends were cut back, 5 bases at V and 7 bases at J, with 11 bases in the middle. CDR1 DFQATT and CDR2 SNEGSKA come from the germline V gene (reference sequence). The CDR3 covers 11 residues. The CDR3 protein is CSAGSEATQYF. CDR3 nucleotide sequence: TGCAGTGCTGGATCGGAGGCGACCCAGTACTTC.

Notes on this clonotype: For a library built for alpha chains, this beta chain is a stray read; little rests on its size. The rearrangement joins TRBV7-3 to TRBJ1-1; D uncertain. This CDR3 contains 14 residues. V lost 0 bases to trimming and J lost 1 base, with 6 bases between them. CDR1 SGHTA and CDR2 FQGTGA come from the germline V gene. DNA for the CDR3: TGTGCCAGCAGCTTAACGGGCCCGAACACTGAAGCTTTCTTT. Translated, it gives CASSLTGPNTEAFF.

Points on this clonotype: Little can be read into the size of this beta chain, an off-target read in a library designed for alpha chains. Here the CDR3 DNA reads TGTGCCAGCTCAGGGACAGACGAGCAGTACTTC. This codes for CASSGTDEQYF. The chain recombines TRBV18 with TRBJ2-7, with TRBD1 matching over 7 bases. The V gene end was trimmed by 5 bases and the J gene end by 5 bases; junction bases not matched to a gene: 0. Per the germline V gene, CDR1 is KGHSH and CDR2 is LQKENI. This CDR3 contains 11 residues.

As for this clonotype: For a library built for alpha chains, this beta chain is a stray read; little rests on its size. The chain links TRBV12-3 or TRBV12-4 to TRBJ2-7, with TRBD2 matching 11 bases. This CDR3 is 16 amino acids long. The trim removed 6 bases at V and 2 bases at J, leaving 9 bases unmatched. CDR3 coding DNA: TGTGCCAGCAGCAATCACCGACTAGCGGGGACCTACGAGCAGTACTTC. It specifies CASSNHRLAGTYEQYF.

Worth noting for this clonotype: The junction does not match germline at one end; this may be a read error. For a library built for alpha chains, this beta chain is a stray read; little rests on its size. Here the CDR3 DNA reads TGCAGTGCTAGAGACAACGGGGCTAAATATGGCTACACCTTC. This gives the protein CSARDNGAKYGYTF. The chain employs TRBV20-1 and TRBJ1-2, with D perhaps matching TRBD1 (5 bases). In germline, CDR1 is DFQATT, CDR2 SNEGSKA (reference sequence). The CDR3 loop spans 14 amino acids.